This T cell receptor beta chain comes out of a study of blood T cell repertoires in COVID-19. On the study more broadly: COVID-19 samples, acute and convalescent, were from the United States, Italy and Spain.

As originally analysed: Amplification from reference gene primers served as the basis for estimated nucleated cell counts. TCRdb's table, derived via immunoSEQ multiplex PCR, lists solely in-frame clones and lacks some. V and J calls and clone size follow that table, whereas D and trimming were derived from the DNA. The repertoire has about 88,000 clones, around 88% of them found once; the top ten carry around 19%. Germline lookup yields CDR1 SQVTM and CDR2 ANQGSEA. CDR3 length: 14 residues. The J segment lost 0 bases and the V segment lost 3 bases, leaving 5 bases of the junction unmatched. J is TRBJ2-7 and V is TRBV29-1, with 7 bases matching TRBD1. The receptor comes from a woman aged 60-75 years with COVID-19, enrolled during active disease. Sequencing used peripheral blood. The CDR3 here is CSVDGTDSSYEQYF. Here the CDR3 DNA reads TGCAGCGTTGACGGGACAGATAGCTCCTACGAGCAGTACTTC.